This TCR beta chain emerged from a study of T cell responses to AZD1222 COVID-19 vaccine. Broader study findings: Unmutated variant regions reportedly attract nearly half of all spike-specific TCRs. Two AZD1222 doses significantly raised spike-specific TCR breadth and depth over controls. Clonal diversity was possibly underestimated; the donors were predominantly white British and more often female. At study baseline, merely a handful of AZD1222 recipients were seropositive.

With regard to this clone: Its matching antigen is unknown.

Clones were read by immunoSEQ multiplex PCR, and TCRdb kept only the in-frame ones, dropping some. Among 250,000 to 300,000 clones listed, 90% to 95% were seen once. Germline V gene data show CDR1 as MGHRA and CDR2 as YSYEKL. This CDR3 has 14 amino acids. The J segment lost 7 bases and the V segment lost 3 bases, leaving 4 bases of the junction unmatched. This chain links TRBV4-1 with TRBJ2-7; 12 nucleotides agree with TRBD1. Sequenced material: peripheral blood, taken 28 days after the second AZD1222 dose. This clonotype originated in an adult who received the AZD1222 COVID-19 vaccine. The CDR3 protein is CASSQGQGAWEQYF. In DNA form, the CDR3 reads TGCGCCAGCAGCCAGGGACAGGGGGCATGGGAGCAGTACTTC.